Each of the 28 T cell receptor beta chains below was sequenced from the same sample in a study of cytomegalovirus exposure and HLA in healthy donors. Some clones are missing from TCRdb's copy, which holds only in-frame ones; the method was immunoSEQ multiplex PCR. The table lists 85,000 to 130,000 clones, about 88% of them singletons. Sequencing used PBMCs. The source of these receptors is a woman aged 18-29 years in good health and CMV-seropositive.

This chain links TRBV19 with TRBJ2-3, with 8 bases fitting TRBD1. CDR1 is LNHDA, CDR2 SQIVND, per germline (reference sequence). With V trimmed by 2 bases and J by 8 bases, 9 bases remained unmatched. This CDR3 contains 15 residues. CDR3 sequence: CASSISGRGPGTQYF. CDR3 in DNA: TGTGCCAGTAGTATATCCGGCAGGGGGCCGGGTACGCAGTATTTT.

This chain links TRBV27 with TRBJ2-7; D is perhaps TRBD2 (5 bases). V was cut by 3 bases and J by 6 bases, with 12 bases left in between. The length of the CDR3 is 13 residues. Germline loops: CDR1 MNHEY, CDR2 SMNVEV (reference sequence). For the CDR3, the DNA is TGTGCCAGCAGTTTCAACGGGAAGAGCGAGCAGTACTTC. Amino acids: CASSFNGKSEQYF.

The chain joins TRBV5-1 to TRBJ2-2; 9 nucleotides agree with TRBD1. The CDR3 is 15 residues long. V lost 4 bases to trimming and J lost 4 bases; unmatched junction nucleotides: 5. CDR1 and CDR2 from the germline V gene are SGHRS and YFSETQ. This CDR3 reads CASSLRTGVTGELFF. The CDR3 bases are TGCGCCAGCAGCCTCCGGACAGGGGTCACCGGGGAGCTGTTTTTT.

The J gene is TRBJ1-1, the V gene TRBV28; D gene ambiguous. Per the germline V gene, CDR1 is MDHEN and CDR2 is SYDVKM. The V and J ends lost 5 bases and 0 bases respectively, with 7 bases between them. The CDR3 has 13 residues. CDR3 sequence: CASSVTVNTEAFF. CDR3 nucleotide sequence: TGTGCCAGCAGTGTAACAGTGAACACTGAAGCTTTCTTT. Together with reference TRBV28 and TRBJ1-1, the CDR3 gives the full variable domain: DVKVTQSSRYLVKRTGEKVFLECVQDMDHENMFWYRQDPGLGLRLIYFSYDVKMKEKGDIPEGYSVSREKKERFSLILESASTNQTSMYLCASSVTVNTEAFFGQGTRLTVV.

The rearrangement links TRBV27 to TRBJ2-2; 7 bases align to TRBD2. The germline gives CDR1 MNHEY, CDR2 SMNVEV (reference sequence). Germline trimming cut 3 bases from V and 4 bases from J; bases unmatched to any gene: 2. There are 14 residues in the CDR3. The CDR3 spells CASSLTGGTGELFF. The CDR3 DNA is TGTGCCAGCAGTTTGACGGGGGGCACCGGGGAGCTGTTTTTT.

V gene TRBV28 combines with J gene TRBJ1-1; possibly TRBD1 for D (5 bases). The germline V gene encodes CDR1 MDHEN and CDR2 SYDVKM. This CDR3 contains 12 residues. Trimming removed 5 bases from V and 7 bases from J, with 11 bases in between. DNA of the CDR3: TGTGCCAGCAGTCAACAGGCATATGAAGCTTTCTTT. It encodes CASSQQAYEAFF. The full variable domain, rest sourced from reference TRBV28 and TRBJ1-1, is DVKVTQSSRYLVKRTGEKVFLECVQDMDHENMFWYRQDPGLGLRLIYFSYDVKMKEKGDIPEGYSVSREKKERFSLILESASTNQTSMYLCASSQQAYEAFFGQGTRLTVV.

The chain recombines TRBV4-3 with TRBJ1-2; D not certain. Germline CDR1 LGHNA, CDR2 YSLEER. This CDR3 has 16 amino acids. Trimming took off 0 bases at V and 2 bases at J, with 13 bases between the two ends. The DNA for the CDR3 is TGCGCCAGCAGCCAAGATTTTAGAGGGTTAAACTATGGCTACACCTTC. It is translated as CASSQDFRGLNYGYTF.

This clone was detected a few times. The rearrangement links TRBV10-1 to TRBJ2-7, with 11 bases aligning to TRBD2. This CDR3 spans 15 amino acids. V was pared by 4 bases and J by 7 bases, with 9 bases of the junction left unmatched. Germline V lookup: CDR1 WNHNN, CDR2 SYGVQD (reference sequence). Here the CDR3 DNA reads TGCGCCAGCAGTGCCTGGACTAGCGGGTCGGGTGAGCAGTACTTC. This translates into CASSAWTSGSGEQYF.

V gene TRBV7-9 combines with J gene TRBJ1-2; 9 bases match TRBD1. V shed 5 bases, J shed 6 bases, and the junction held 7 bases outside the gene matches. This CDR3 spans 14 amino acids. Germline CDR1 and CDR2: SEHNR and FQNEAQ (reference sequence). CDR3 DNA sequence: TGTGCCAGCAGCCCCGGGACAGGGTGGGATGGCTACACCTTC. Encoded protein: CASSPGTGWDGYTF.

The rearrangement links TRBV6-1 to TRBJ1-4; 7 bases align to TRBD1. This CDR3 is 15 amino acids long. Trimming cost V 8 bases and J 5 bases; bases outside gene matches: 11. Germline V gives CDR1 MNHNS, CDR2 SASEGT. CDR3 sequence reads: CASHTRGQKNEKLFF. The CDR3 coding sequence is TGTGCCAGCCACACGAGGGGACAGAAGAATGAAAAACTGTTTTTT.

This clone turned up a few times. The rearrangement links TRBV6-1 to TRBJ2-7, with a possible D match to TRBD1 (6 bases). Germline CDR1 reads MNHNS; CDR2 reads SASEGT. V gave up 4 bases and J gave up 0 bases, with 10 bases separating them. The CDR3 has 14 residues. The CDR3 DNA is TGTGCCAGCAGTGTGGGGGACACCTCCTACGAGCAGTACGTC. This translates into CASSVGDTSYEQYV.

This chain uses TRBV7-2 with TRBJ2-2; 7 nucleotides agree with TRBD1. Germline loops: CDR1 SGHTA, CDR2 FQGNSA. The CDR3 length is 12 residues. With 6 bases clipped from V and 6 bases from J, the junction kept 1 base outside the gene matches. The CDR3 region is CASRTGSGELFF. The CDR3 nucleotides are TGTGCCAGCAGGACAGGGTCCGGGGAGCTGTTTTTT.

The CDR3 DNA is TGTGCCAGCAGCCGGGACAGGAAGCCCACAGATACGCAGTATTTT. Translated: CASSRDRKPTDTQYF. V and J are TRBV7-6 and TRBJ2-3, with 8 bases matching TRBD1. The CDR3 covers 15 residues. Trimming cost V 5 bases and J 2 bases; bases outside gene matches: 6. CDR1 is SGHVS and CDR2 is FNYEAQ in the germline V gene. The full variable domain, rest sourced from reference TRBV7-6 and TRBJ2-3, is GAGVSQSPRYKVTKRGQDVALRCDPISGHVSLYWYRQALGQGPEFLTYFNYEAQQDKSGLPNDRFSAERPEGSISTLTIQRTEQRDSAMYRCASSRDRKPTDTQYFGPGTRLTVL.

J is TRBJ2-3 and V is TRBV6-5; 10 bases line up with TRBD1. V was clipped by 4 bases and J by 14 bases; unmatched bases: 12. The CDR3 spans 14 residues. The germline CDR1 and CDR2 sequences are MNHEY and SVGAGI. The CDR3 DNA reads as TGTGCCAGCAGTTCCCAGAACCGGGACAGGGGTCGGTATTTT. This sequence encodes CASSSQNRDRGRYF.

The CDR3 DNA reads as TGTGCCAGCAGCGCGGGACAGGGTCCCAATAACTATGGCTACACCTTC. Translated, it gives CASSAGQGPNNYGYTF. The genes are TRBV14 and TRBJ1-2; TRBD1 matches at 9 bases. There are 16 residues in the CDR3. In germline, CDR1 is SGHDN, CDR2 FVKESK. The J segment lost 1 base and the V segment lost 5 bases, leaving 8 bases of the junction unmatched.

This chain uses TRBV7-8 with TRBJ1-1; D is unresolved. V was cut by 0 bases and J by 2 bases, with 7 bases left in between. CDR1 and CDR2 from the germline V gene are SGHVS and FQNEAQ. CDR3 length equals 14 residues. The CDR3 nucleotides read TGTGCCAGCAGCTTAGCGCGGGCAAACACTGAAGCTTTCTTT. Its protein is CASSLARANTEAFF.

This clone was observed once. The chain combines TRBV19 with TRBJ2-5; no reliable D call. The CDR3 has 13 residues. V was cut by 2 bases and J by 5 bases, with 9 bases left in between. Germline V gene lookup returns CDR1 LNHDA and CDR2 SQIVND (reference sequence). The CDR3 DNA follows: TGTGCCAGTAGTATACGGCTAGAGGAGACCCAGTACTTC. This encodes CASSIRLEETQYF.

The chain is built from TRBV10-3 and TRBJ2-1; TRBD2 agrees at 7 bases. The J segment lost 7 bases and the V segment lost 6 bases, leaving 9 bases of the junction unmatched. The CDR3 covers 14 residues. Germline CDR1 reads ENHRY; CDR2 reads SYGVKD. The CDR3: CAIRQRGMLNEQFF. The CDR3 DNA reads as TGTGCCATCAGGCAGCGGGGAATGTTAAATGAGCAGTTCTTC.

The V call is TRBV18, the J call TRBJ1-5, with TRBD1 identical over 8 bases. V gave up 3 bases and J gave up 7 bases; unmatched junction bases: 11. In germline, CDR1 is KGHSH, CDR2 LQKENI. The CDR3 runs to 16 residues. The CDR3 nucleotides are TGTGCCAGCTCACCCACCCGACAGGGGTTAGGACAGCCCCAGCATTTT. Protein product: CASSPTRQGLGQPQHF. Full variable domain (outside the CDR3, taken from reference TRBV18 and TRBJ1-5): NAGVMQNPRHLVRRRGQEARLRCSPMKGHSHVYWYRQLPEEGLKFMVYLQKENIIDESGMPKERFSAEFPKEGPSILRIQQVVRGDSAAYFCASSPTRQGLGQPQHFGDGTRLSIL.

The chain links TRBV4-1 to TRBJ1-4; 10 positions match TRBD1. This CDR3 spans 15 amino acids. Germline assignment: CDR1 MGHRA and CDR2 YSYEKL. J was trimmed by 10 bases and V by 1 base; bases with no gene match: 6. CDR3 nucleotide sequence: TGCGCCAGCAGCCAAGGGACAGGGGGATTTGGAAAACTGTTTTTT. Encoded protein: CASSQGTGGFGKLFF.

The chain links TRBV10-3 to TRBJ1-5; D ambiguous. The CDR3 extends over 15 amino acids. Germline V gene lookup returns CDR1 ENHRY and CDR2 SYGVKD. Trimming removed 2 bases from V and 1 base from J, with 9 bases in between. The CDR3 spells CAISEESPSNQPQHF. The CDR3 bases are TGTGCCATCAGTGAGGAGTCCCCCAGCAATCAGCCCCAGCATTTT.

This sequence joins TRBV5-1 and TRBJ2-4, with D perhaps TRBD2 (7 bases). CDR1 SGHRS and CDR2 YFSETQ come from the germline V gene. V was pared by 5 bases and J by 8 bases, with 14 bases between. The CDR3 length is 13 residues. CDR3 sequence reads: CASSPGGQDIQYF. As DNA, the CDR3 is TGCGCCAGCAGTCCGGGGGGCCAGGACATTCAGTACTTC.

The chain uses TRBV20-1 and TRBJ2-7; 7 bases map to TRBD2. Germline V gene lookup returns CDR1 DFQATT and CDR2 SNEGSKA (reference sequence). CDR3 length: 11 amino acids. The junction had 2 bases not matched to a gene; V was cut back by 3 bases and J by 6 bases. The DNA of the CDR3 is TGCAGTGCTAGCTCGGGGGGCGAGCAGTACGTC. It specifies CSASSGGEQYV.

The V gene is TRBV19, the J gene TRBJ2-3; 9 nucleotides align to TRBD2. CDR1 and CDR2 (germline): LNHDA, SQIVND (reference sequence). The CDR3 contains 15 residues. J gave up 4 bases and V 7 bases, and 9 bases lay outside the gene matches. CDR3 in amino acids: CASTNRAGGADTQYF. CDR3 nucleotides: TGTGCCAGTACCAACCGAGCGGGGGGAGCAGATACGCAGTATTTT.

The chain uses TRBV29-1 and TRBJ2-3; 11 bases align to TRBD2. J lost 5 bases, V lost 6 bases, and 1 base had no gene match. Germline V lookup: CDR1 SQVTM, CDR2 ANQGSEA. The CDR3 is 12 residues long. The CDR3 nucleotides are TGCAGCGTCGGGACTAGCGGAGATACGCAGTATTTT. Protein product: CSVGTSGDTQYF.

The rearrangement links TRBV4-1 to TRBJ1-4; tentatively, D is TRBD1 (6 bases). This CDR3 is built from 15 residues. Trimming left V 4 bases short and J 6 bases short, with 15 bases between. CDR1 and CDR2 (germline): MGHRA, YSYEKL. In DNA, the CDR3 is TGCGCCAGCAGCCCCCAGTGGGGGCGGCATGAAAAACTGTTTTTT. Translation gives CASSPQWGRHEKLFF.

About this clone: Other DNA sequences in the sample encode the same CDR3. The V call is TRBV7-8, the J call TRBJ2-2; D call uncertain. Germline V gives CDR1 SGHVS, CDR2 FQNEAQ. The ends were cut back, 5 bases at V and 2 bases at J, with 3 bases in the middle. This CDR3 spans 12 amino acids. The CDR3 protein is CASSLNTGELFF. The DNA for the CDR3 is TGTGCCAGCAGCCTCAACACCGGGGAGCTGTTTTTT.

This rearrangement joins TRBV4-1 to TRBJ1-4, with a possible D match to TRBD1 (5 bases). The CDR3 covers 21 residues. The germline V gene has CDR1 MGHRA and CDR2 YSYEKL. Trimming took off 1 base at V and 3 bases at J, with 27 bases between the two ends. CDR3 sequence: CASSQGLEFRRDSRANEKLFF. For the CDR3, the DNA is TGCGCCAGCAGCCAAGGGTTGGAGTTCCGCCGTGACAGTCGGGCTAATGAAAAACTGTTTTTT.